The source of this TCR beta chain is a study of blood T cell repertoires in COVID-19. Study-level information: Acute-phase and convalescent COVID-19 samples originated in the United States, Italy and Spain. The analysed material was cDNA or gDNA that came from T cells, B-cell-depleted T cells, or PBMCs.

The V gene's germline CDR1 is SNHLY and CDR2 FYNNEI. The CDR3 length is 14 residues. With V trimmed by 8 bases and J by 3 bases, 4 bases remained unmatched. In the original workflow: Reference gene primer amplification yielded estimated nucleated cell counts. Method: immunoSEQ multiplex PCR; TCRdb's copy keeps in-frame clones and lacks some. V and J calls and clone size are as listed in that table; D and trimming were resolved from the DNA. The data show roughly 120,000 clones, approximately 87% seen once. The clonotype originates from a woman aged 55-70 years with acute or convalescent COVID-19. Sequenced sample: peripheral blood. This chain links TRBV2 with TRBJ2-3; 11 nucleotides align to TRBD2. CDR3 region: CASLTSGETDTQYF. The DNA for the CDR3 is TGTGCCAGCTTGACTAGCGGGGAAACAGATACGCAGTATTTT.